This T cell receptor beta chain is drawn from a study of radiation and T cells in renal cell carcinoma. Specified time point: blood 4 weeks post-SBRT, at nephrectomy. The sample's treatment: 15 Gy SBRT to primary tumor, nephrectomy 4 weeks later. Nephrectomy followed 15 Gy stereotactic body radiation by 4 weeks. Radiation-treated patients gave blood at baseline, week 2 and week 4. A note on this clone: What it binds is unknown.

Some clones are missing from TCRdb's copy, which holds only in-frame ones; the method was immunoSEQ multiplex PCR. The profile shows 50,000 to 65,000 clones, roughly 80% of them singletons. Regarding the study as a whole: In blood, top tumor clones expanded by 2 weeks, shrinking by 4.

The sequence was collected from a man in his 60s with renal cell carcinoma. Sequenced here: blood, sampled from a patient whose treatment included radiotherapy and nephrectomy.

The CDR3 nucleotides are TGTGCCAGTAGTATAAGACCCCCAGGGAACACTGAAGCTTTCTTT. Its protein is CASSIRPPGNTEAFF. The J gene is TRBJ1-1, the V gene TRBV19; D unclear. This CDR3 is built from 15 residues. The ends were cut back, 2 bases at V and 1 base at J, with 11 bases in the middle. Germline CDR1 and CDR2: LNHDA and SQIVND (reference sequence).